The sequence of this T cell receptor (beta chain) was determined in a study of regulatory T cells in long-lasting Graves disease. Regarding the study as a whole: The TCR repertoire of persistent Graves' patients was less diverse than that of newly diagnosed ones. In persistent patients, shared public clonotypes (more than 2,500) outnumbered those in new patients (about 890). Segments TRBV28, TRBJ1-2 and TRBJ2-5 showed preferential usage in persistent disease.

Comments on this clonotype: Its antigen is unidentified.

Deletions cut 3 bases from V and 4 bases from J, with 13 bases between. The CDR3 spans 13 residues. Germline V gene sequence: CDR1 DFQATT, CDR2 SNEGSKA (reference sequence). This sample's time point: persistent/refractory GD, antithyroid drugs over 5 years with positive TRAb. RNA extracted from PBMCs served as the sequencing template. As collected, the peripheral blood samples measured nine milliliters each and went into EDTA tubes. Arm-PCR of CDR3 regions with iRepertoire HTBI primers generated TCR beta libraries. TCRdb re-called the multiplex PCR reads through MiXCR, storing one row per CDR3 protein. This table holds 500,000 to 700,000 distinct CDR3 sequences, about 30% found once.

The genes are TRBV20-1 and TRBJ2-7; D is unclear. The sample consisted of peripheral blood mononuclear cells (PBMCs), taken when the disease was refractory, from a patient treated with antithyroid drugs. The sequence was obtained from a female donor with Graves disease. CDR3 in DNA: TGCAGTGCTAGCGGTCCGGACCTTTACGAGCAGTACTTC. This gives the protein CSASGPDLYEQYF.